The 18 T cell receptor beta chains presented below share a single source sample, sequenced in a study of cytomegalovirus exposure and HLA in healthy donors. With 60 Vbeta and 13 Jbeta primers, the PCR was carried out. Assay used: immunoSEQ multiplex PCR; TCRdb lists only in-frame clones, some missing. Among 140,000 to 150,000 clones listed, approximately 73% were seen once. The specimen was PBMCs. These receptors were obtained from a young woman in good health and CMV-seronegative.

A few counts support this clone. The CDR3 sequence is CASRSGTGNTGELFF. The DNA of the CDR3 is TGTGCCAGCAGGTCCGGGACAGGTAACACCGGGGAGCTGTTTTTT. The chain links TRBV9 to TRBJ2-2; 8 bases are a match to TRBD1. CDR1 and CDR2 from the germline V gene are SGDLS and YYNGEE. V shed 5 bases and J 2 bases; nucleotides not matched to a gene: 5. The CDR3 sequence is 15 residues long.

This clone turned up a few times. The chain recombines TRBV5-6 with TRBJ1-4; the match to TRBD1 covers 7 bases. The CDR3 sequence is 15 residues long. V lost 1 base and J lost 8; bases outside the gene matches: 8. Germline CDR1 SGHDT, CDR2 YYEEEE. CDR3 loop: CASSLLTGMDEKLFF. The CDR3 DNA is TGTGCCAGCAGCTTGCTGACAGGGATGGACGAAAAACTGTTTTTT.

The chain joins TRBV7-3 to TRBJ2-3, with TRBD1 matching 7 bases. The CDR3 extends over 15 amino acids. V trimming: 1 base; J trimming: 2 bases; junction bases outside the gene matches: 3. CDR1 and CDR2 from the germline V gene are SGHTA and FQGTGA. As DNA, the CDR3 is TGTGCCAGCAGCTTAATAGGGACAGACACAGATACGCAGTATTTT. Residues: CASSLIGTDTDTQYF.

The chain employs TRBV18 and TRBJ2-1; 11 positions agree with TRBD2. Germline V CDR1 and CDR2: KGHSH, LQKENI. The CDR3 spans 16 residues. The J segment lost 3 bases and the V segment lost 2 bases, leaving 3 bases of the junction unmatched. CDR3: CASSPSTSGGYNEQFF. The CDR3 DNA sequence: TGTGCCAGCTCACCAAGTACTAGCGGGGGCTACAATGAGCAGTTCTTC.

The chain uses TRBV28 and TRBJ2-3, with 9 bases fitting TRBD1. CDR3 length: 15 amino acids. V trimming: 4 bases; J trimming: 2 bases; junction bases outside the gene matches: 4. Per germline, CDR1 MDHEN and CDR2 SYDVKM. CDR3 DNA: TGTGCCAGCAGTTCAGGGACAGGGTACACAGATACGCAGTATTTT. Protein: CASSSGTGYTDTQYF.

The chain joins TRBV18 to TRBJ1-1; TRBD1 matches at 8 bases. V gave up 3 bases and J gave up 6 bases; unmatched junction bases: 9. There are 15 residues in the CDR3. CDR1 is KGHSH and CDR2 is LQKENI in the germline V gene. The DNA for the CDR3 is TGTGCCAGCTCACCTCGGGACAGGTCGGTTTCTGAAGCTTTCTTT. Its translation is CASSPRDRSVSEAFF.

The count of this clone is one. The chain is built from TRBV7-6 and TRBJ1-4; 7 positions match TRBD1. From germline, CDR1 is SGHVS and CDR2 FNYEAQ. CDR3 size: 15 residues. V was pared by 4 bases and J by 3 bases, with 5 bases of the junction left unmatched. CDR3 sequence reads: CASSSLTGANEKLFF. CDR3 DNA: TGTGCCAGCAGCTCACTTACAGGGGCTAATGAAAAACTGTTTTTT.

The V gene is TRBV6-5, the J gene TRBJ2-7, with a weak D call TRBD1 (6 bases). V lost 5 bases and J 4 bases, leaving 18 bases between the germline ends. This CDR3 contains 15 residues. Germline V lookup: CDR1 MNHEY, CDR2 SVGAGI. The CDR3 loop is CASSPAGESLYEQYF. In nucleotides, the CDR3 is TGTGCCAGCAGTCCGGCAGGGGAATCATTATACGAGCAGTACTTC.

This clone was seen a few times. The chain is built from TRBV11-1 and TRBJ2-7; TRBD2 matches at 9 bases. V lost 4 bases to trimming and J lost 3 bases; unmatched junction nucleotides: 10. The CDR3 sequence is 16 residues long. CDR1 is SGHAT and CDR2 is FQDESV in the germline V gene (reference sequence). CDR3 residues: CASSYQAGGSLYEQYF. DNA for the CDR3: TGTGCCAGCAGCTATCAAGCGGGGGGTTCCCTCTACGAGCAGTACTTC.

This clone was seen a few times. This chain uses TRBV7-2 with TRBJ2-1; the match to TRBD2 covers 16 bases. J gave up 9 bases and V 5 bases, and 4 bases lay outside the gene matches. The CDR3 is made up of 15 amino acids. Germline V gene lookup returns CDR1 SGHTA and CDR2 FQGNSA. Here the CDR3 DNA reads TGTGCCAGCAGCCCGGGACTAGCGGGGGGGGGTGAGCAGTTCTTC. Residues: CASSPGLAGGGEQFF.

The V gene is TRBV10-1, the J gene TRBJ1-6; TRBD1 might be the D (5 bases). Between the trimmed V and J ends, which lost 6 bases and 4 bases, there was a span of 7 bases. The CDR3 is 13 residues long. Germline CDR1 and CDR2: WNHNN and SYGVQD (reference sequence). The CDR3 DNA reads as TGCGCCAGCAGACAGGATTATAATTCACCCCTCCACTTT. The encoded protein is CASRQDYNSPLHF.

The chain is built from TRBV19 and TRBJ1-4; D gene unclear. Looked up from germline, CDR1 is LNHDA and CDR2 is SQIVND (reference sequence). V dropped 3 bases and J dropped 0 bases, with 11 bases sitting between them. This CDR3 has 16 amino acids. Written as DNA, the CDR3 is TGTGCCAGTAGTATTCGTGAGGCAACAACTAATGAAAAACTGTTTTTT. This translates into CASSIREATTNEKLFF.

This rearrangement joins TRBV30 to TRBJ2-3; D is ambiguous. V was shortened by 5 bases and J by 3 bases, with 18 bases between the two germline ends. The CDR3 sequence is 15 residues long. Germline V CDR1 and CDR2: GTSNPN, SVGIG (reference sequence). CDR3 loop: CAWGWSLVSTDTQYF. The CDR3 DNA reads TGTGCCTGGGGATGGAGTCTCGTCTCGACAGATACGCAGTATTTT.

The genes are TRBV27 and TRBJ2-7; weak D call: TRBD1 (5 bases). Germline CDR1 and CDR2: MNHEY and SMNVEV (reference sequence). The CDR3 covers 14 residues. V was shortened by 4 bases and J by 9 bases, with 19 bases between the two germline ends. As DNA, the CDR3 is TGTGCCAGCAGTTCGTCCGGGTTCCTGGGGCGGCAGTACGTC. Protein: CASSSSGFLGRQYV.

This clone was observed a handful of times. The chain carries TRBV28 and TRBJ1-1, with 9 bases aligning to TRBD1. This CDR3 has 13 amino acids. With 8 bases clipped from V and 1 base from J, the junction kept 2 bases outside the gene matches. CDR1 is MDHEN and CDR2 is SYDVKM in the germline V gene. The CDR3 coding sequence is TGTGCCAGCGGGGGACAGGGGAACACTGAAGCTTTCTTT. Amino acid sequence: CASGGQGNTEAFF.

This chain connects TRBV27 to TRBJ2-5; 12 bases align to TRBD2. This CDR3 comprises 16 residues. Germline V gene lookup returns CDR1 MNHEY and CDR2 SMNVEV (reference sequence). Germline trimming cut 2 bases from V and 5 bases from J; bases unmatched to any gene: 6. CDR3 bases: TGTGCCAGCAGTTTAACTAGCGGGGGGTCGGGTGAGACCCAGTACTTC. As protein: CASSLTSGGSGETQYF.

A few counts support this clone. The chain couples TRBV18 to TRBJ2-1; D may be TRBD2 (5 bases). CDR1 is KGHSH, CDR2 LQKENI, per germline. CDR3 length: 16 amino acids. Between the trimmed V and J ends, which lost 2 bases and 7 bases, there was a span of 18 bases. In DNA, the CDR3 is TGTGCCAGCTCACCAGTGACAAGGGATTCGGGGAATGAGCAGTTCTTC. This translates into CASSPVTRDSGNEQFF.

The J gene is TRBJ2-1, the V gene TRBV7-3; 7 bases match TRBD2. The CDR3 contains 15 residues. From germline, CDR1 is SGHTA and CDR2 FQGTGA. The V segment lost 3 bases and the J segment 4 bases; nucleotides outside the gene matches: 6. The CDR3 loop is CASSFRGEDYNEQFF. Written as DNA, the CDR3 is TGTGCCAGCAGCTTTCGGGGGGAAGATTACAATGAGCAGTTCTTC.